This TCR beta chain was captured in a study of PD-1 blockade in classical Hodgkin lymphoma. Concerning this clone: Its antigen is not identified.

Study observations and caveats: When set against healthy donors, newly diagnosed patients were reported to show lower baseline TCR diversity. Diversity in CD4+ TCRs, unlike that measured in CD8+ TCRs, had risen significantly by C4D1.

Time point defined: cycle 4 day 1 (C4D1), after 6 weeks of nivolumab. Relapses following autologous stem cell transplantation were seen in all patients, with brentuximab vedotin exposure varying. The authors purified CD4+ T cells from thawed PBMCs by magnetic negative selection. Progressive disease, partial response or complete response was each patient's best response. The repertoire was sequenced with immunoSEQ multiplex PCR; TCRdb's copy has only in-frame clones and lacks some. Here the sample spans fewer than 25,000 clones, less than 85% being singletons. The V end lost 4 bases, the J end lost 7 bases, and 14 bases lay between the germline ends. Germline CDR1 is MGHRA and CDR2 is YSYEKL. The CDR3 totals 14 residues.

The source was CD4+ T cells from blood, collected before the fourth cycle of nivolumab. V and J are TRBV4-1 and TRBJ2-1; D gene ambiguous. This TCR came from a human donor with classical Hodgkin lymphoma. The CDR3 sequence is CASSRTSALNEQFF. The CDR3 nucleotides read TGCGCCAGCAGCCGCACATCAGCGTTGAATGAGCAGTTCTTC.